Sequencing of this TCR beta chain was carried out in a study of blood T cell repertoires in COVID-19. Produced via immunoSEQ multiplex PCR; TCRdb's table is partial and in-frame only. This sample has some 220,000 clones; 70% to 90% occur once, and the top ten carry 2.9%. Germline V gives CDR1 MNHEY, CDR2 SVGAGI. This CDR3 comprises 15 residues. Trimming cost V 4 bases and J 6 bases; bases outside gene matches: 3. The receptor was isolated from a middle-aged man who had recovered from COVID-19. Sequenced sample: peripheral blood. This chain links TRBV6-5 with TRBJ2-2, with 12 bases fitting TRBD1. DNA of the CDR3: TGTGCCAGCAGTTCCCGGGACAGGGGGCCCGGGGAGCTGTTTTTT. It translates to CASSSRDRGPGELFF.